This entry is about one TCR beta chain. Other nucleotide sequences in the sample specify the same CDR3. Only in-frame clones appear in the TCRdb table, and some are missing; sequencing was by immunoSEQ multiplex PCR. The repertoire consists of some 150,000 clones, with around four fifths occurring once and the leading ten covering roughly 3.9%. This sample was taken from a study of blood T cell repertoires in COVID-19. Study at large: Samples representing acute and convalescent COVID-19 were sourced from the United States, Italy and Spain. T cells, B-cell-depleted T cells, or PBMCs supplied cDNA or gDNA.

The CDR3 covers 13 residues. Germline CDR1 and CDR2: GTSNPN and SVGIG (reference sequence). V was shortened by 0 bases and J by 4 bases, with 7 bases between the two germline ends. This TCR was recovered from a woman of 80 years or more with acute or convalescent COVID-19. Sequenced: peripheral blood. The chain employs TRBV30 and TRBJ1-5, with a tentative D call TRBD1 (6 bases). In nucleotides, the CDR3 is TGTGCCTGGAGTGTGGACAGTAATCAGCCCCAGCATTTT. This codes for CAWSVDSNQPQHF.